A single sample gave rise to the 10 T cell receptor beta chains below, sequenced in a study of shared T cell receptors in the human thymus. Data came from immunoSEQ multiplex PCR; TCRdb stores just in-frame clones and leaves some out. The sample lists more than 300,000 clones, approximately 95% occurring once. Sequenced sample: thymocytes. The origin of the receptors is a human donor.

V gene TRBV5-1 combines with J gene TRBJ2-7, with 9 positions matching TRBD1. With V trimmed by 2 bases and J by 5 bases, 11 bases remained unmatched. Per the germline V gene, CDR1 is SGHRS and CDR2 is YFSETQ. There are 16 residues in the CDR3. The CDR3 region has the DNA TGCGCCAGCAGCTTCGTACAGGGGGCCCTAGTCGACGAGCAGTACTTC. The encoded protein is CASSFVQGALVDEQYF.

V usage is TRBV19 and J usage is TRBJ1-4; a possible D gene is TRBD1 (5 bases). The V and J ends lost 3 bases and 4 bases respectively, with 12 bases between them. This CDR3 spans 15 amino acids. Germline V gene lookup returns CDR1 LNHDA and CDR2 SQIVND (reference sequence). CDR3 sequence reads: CASSMTRGGNEKLFF. The CDR3 DNA follows: TGTGCCAGTAGTATGACTCGCGGGGGTAATGAAAAACTGTTTTTT.

The chain combines TRBV30 with TRBJ1-5; TRBD1 matches 8 bases. The V gene's germline CDR1 is GTSNPN and CDR2 SVGIG (reference sequence). The V segment lost 2 bases and the J segment 4 bases; nucleotides outside the gene matches: 22. This CDR3 region has 20 residues. The CDR3 DNA follows: TGTGCCTGGAGTCCCACGTGGACAGGGTATCCCCCTGAGGAAAATCAGCCCCAGCATTTT. This translates into CAWSPTWTGYPPEENQPQHF.

The V gene is TRBV4-3, the J gene TRBJ1-5; D remains ambiguous. The length of the CDR3 is 17 residues. Germline CDR1 and CDR2: LGHNA and YSLEER. Trimming stripped 0 bases from V and 4 bases from J, with 16 bases between. The CDR3 DNA reads as TGCGCCAGCAGCCAAGATATCGGGGTTGACCCAAATCAGCCCCAGCATTTT. This encodes CASSQDIGVDPNQPQHF.

The chain employs TRBV27 and TRBJ2-7; perhaps D is TRBD1 or TRBD2 (7 bases each). The CDR3 is 18 residues long. Trimming took off 0 bases at V and 3 bases at J, with 21 bases between the two ends. The germline V gene encodes CDR1 MNHEY and CDR2 SMNVEV (reference sequence). The CDR3 bases are TGTGCCAGCAGTTTATCCGCAGGGACAGCGGGACCTAACTACGAGCAGTACTTC. The encoded protein is CASSLSAGTAGPNYEQYF.

The rearrangement uses TRBV27 and TRBJ2-3; 15 nucleotides align to TRBD2. V dropped 4 bases and J dropped 4; count of bases not matched to a gene: 3. The CDR3 sequence is 16 residues long. CDR1 and CDR2 (germline): MNHEY, SMNVEV (reference sequence). The CDR3 nucleotides read TGTGCCAGCAGTTCGGGACTAGCGGGAGGAGCAGATACGCAGTATTTT. Translation gives CASSSGLAGGADTQYF.

This chain joins TRBV6-1 and TRBJ2-7; D may match TRBD1 or TRBD2 (5 bases each). CDR3 length: 12 residues. CDR1 MNHNS and CDR2 SASEGT come from the germline V gene. Deletions cut 4 bases from V and 2 bases from J, with 6 bases between. In DNA, the CDR3 is TGTGCCAGCAGTGGGGACCCCTACGAGCAGTACTTC. Its protein is CASSGDPYEQYF.

The chain couples TRBV5-4 to TRBJ2-5; 8 bases are a match to TRBD1. CDR3 size: 15 residues. Germline V gene sequence: CDR1 SGHNT, CDR2 YYREEE (reference sequence). J gave up 0 bases and V 6 bases, and 7 bases lay outside the gene matches. The CDR3 loop is CASKVAGQDQETQYF. The CDR3 coding sequence is TGTGCCAGCAAGGTGGCGGGACAGGACCAAGAGACCCAGTACTTC.

The rearrangement uses TRBV5-4 and TRBJ1-1; D gene ambiguous. Germline values: CDR1 SGHNT, CDR2 YYREEE (reference sequence). This CDR3 contains 13 residues. With 0 bases removed from V and 4 bases from J, the gap between germline ends came to 7 bases. DNA for the CDR3: TGTGCCAGCAGCTTGGGGCAGGCCACTGAAGCTTTCTTT. Translation: CASSLGQATEAFF.

This chain joins TRBV15 and TRBJ2-7; D possibly uses TRBD1 or TRBD2 (6 bases each). V lost 0 bases, J lost 1 base, and 13 bases lay in between. The CDR3 contains 16 residues. CDR1 is LNHNV and CDR2 is YYDKDF in the germline V gene (reference sequence). CDR3 in amino acids: CATSRDEGGTSYEQYF. In DNA, the CDR3 is TGTGCCACCAGCAGAGATGAGGGGGGCACTTCCTACGAGCAGTACTTC.